The 19 T cell receptor beta chains given below trace back to one sample, sequenced in a study of cytomegalovirus exposure and HLA in healthy donors. 13 Jbeta primers and 60 Vbeta primers were used for the PCR. Measured with immunoSEQ multiplex PCR; TCRdb has only the in-frame clones, and not every one. The sample has just under 80,000 clones, 60% to 85% seen once; the top ten hold 4% to 5%. Material: PBMCs. The receptor set was obtained from a middle-aged man in good health and CMV-seronegative.

The rearrangement joins TRBV4-2 to TRBJ1-2; D is unresolved. CDR3 size: 15 residues. The germline V gene encodes CDR1 LGHNA and CDR2 YNFKEQ. V shed 0 bases and J shed 1 base, with 9 bases lying between them. CDR3 sequence reads: CASSQDAALNYGYTF. The CDR3 nucleotides read TGTGCCAGCAGCCAAGACGCAGCGCTTAACTATGGCTACACCTTC.

This chain joins TRBV5-1 and TRBJ2-3, with a weak D call TRBD2 (6 bases). The germline V gene encodes CDR1 SGHRS and CDR2 YFSETQ. This CDR3 spans 14 amino acids. Trimming cost V 3 bases and J 4 bases, with 12 bases left between them. CDR3 region: CASSWELAPDTQYF. The DNA for the CDR3 is TGCGCCAGCAGCTGGGAACTAGCCCCAGATACGCAGTATTTT.

The chain couples TRBV4-1 to TRBJ2-7; D remains unclear. The germline CDR1 and CDR2 sequences are MGHRA and YSYEKL. This CDR3 is built from 14 residues. Trimming removed 1 base at V and 5 bases at J, with 12 bases between. The CDR3 DNA sequence: TGCGCCAGCAGCCAAGTCACCTCCACACACGAGCAGTACTTC. Translating it yields CASSQVTSTHEQYF.

This clone was counted between two and nine times. V is TRBV27 and J is TRBJ2-1, with 11 bases that match TRBD2. J lost 4 bases, V lost 5 bases, and 7 bases had no gene match. This CDR3 contains 16 residues. The germline CDR1 and CDR2 sequences are MNHEY and SMNVEV (reference sequence). The CDR3 DNA sequence: TGTGCCAGCAGTCGAGCCGGGACTAGCGGATACAATGAGCAGTTCTTC. Protein: CASSRAGTSGYNEQFF.

The chain joins TRBV5-1 to TRBJ2-2; D uncertain. The germline CDR1 and CDR2 sequences are SGHRS and YFSETQ. V lost 2 bases and J lost 6, with 11 bases in between. This CDR3 is 14 amino acids long. CDR3 residues: CASSFGVPSGELFF. The CDR3 bases are TGCGCCAGCAGCTTCGGTGTGCCATCCGGGGAGCTGTTTTTT.

The rearrangement uses TRBV30 and TRBJ2-7, with TRBD1 matching over 9 bases. The CDR3 spans 14 residues. Per the germline V gene, CDR1 is GTSNPN and CDR2 is SVGIG (reference sequence). The trim removed 1 base at V and 3 bases at J, leaving 4 bases unmatched. CDR3 DNA sequence: TGTGCCTGGAGTGATACGGGACAGGGCTACGAGCAGTACTTC. Protein product: CAWSDTGQGYEQYF.

This clone was seen only once. The rearrangement links TRBV7-2 to TRBJ2-5; D may be TRBD2 (5 bases). Per the germline V gene, CDR1 is SGHTA and CDR2 is FQGNSA. CDR3 length: 15 amino acids. V was cut by 2 bases and J by 2 bases, with 12 bases left in between. The DNA of the CDR3 is TGTGCCAGCAGCTTAATGGGGTCGGGGCAAGAGACCCAGTACTTC. It encodes CASSLMGSGQETQYF.

The V gene is TRBV9, the J gene TRBJ2-5; 11 bases are a match to TRBD2. This CDR3 region has 17 residues. Per the germline V gene, CDR1 is SGDLS and CDR2 is YYNGEE. V trimming: 6 bases; J trimming: 5 bases; junction bases outside the gene matches: 15. CDR3 sequence reads: CASTRLAGRTSVETQYF. The CDR3 nucleotides read TGTGCCAGCACCCGACTAGCGGGACGAACCTCGGTGGAGACCCAGTACTTC.

This chain joins TRBV9 and TRBJ2-1, with 7 bases identical to TRBD2. CDR1 and CDR2 from the germline V gene are SGDLS and YYNGEE. The junction had 5 bases not matched to a gene; V was cut back by 0 bases and J by 8 bases. This CDR3 comprises 14 residues. In DNA, the CDR3 is TGTGCCAGCAGCGTAGACCTAGCGGCGGATGAGCAGTTCTTC. Its protein product is CASSVDLAADEQFF.

This chain connects TRBV7-2 to TRBJ1-1, with D tentatively TRBD1 (6 bases). The CDR3 runs to 15 residues. V was trimmed by 3 bases and J by 6 bases, leaving 17 bases between them. The V gene's germline CDR1 is SGHTA and CDR2 FQGNSA. In DNA, the CDR3 is TGTGCCAGCAGCTTCTCAGGGGTTAGAGTCGCTGAAGCTTTCTTT. Translating it yields CASSFSGVRVAEAFF.

The chain couples TRBV19 to TRBJ1-1; TRBD1 agrees at 9 bases. Germline CDR1 reads LNHDA; CDR2 reads SQIVND (reference sequence). This CDR3 has 17 residues. Unmatched junction bases numbered 18, after V lost 7 bases and J lost 6 bases. DNA of the CDR3: TGTGCCAGTATCCCGATCATCCGGGACAGGGCCCCCCCTGAAGCTTTCTTT. Its translation: CASIPIIRDRAPPEAFF.

The gene calls are TRBV19 and TRBJ1-5; no clear D gene. Between the trimmed V and J ends, which lost 2 bases and 5 bases, there was a span of 7 bases. This CDR3 is built from 13 residues. Germline loops: CDR1 LNHDA, CDR2 SQIVND (reference sequence). CDR3 sequence reads: CASSITADQPQHF. The CDR3 bases are TGTGCCAGTAGTATAACAGCCGATCAGCCCCAGCATTTT. Drawing the rest from reference TRBV19 and TRBJ1-5, the complete variable domain is DGGITQSPKYLFRKEGQNVTLSCEQNLNHDAMYWYRQDPGQGLRLIYYSQIVNDFQKGDIAEGYSVSREKKESFPLTVTSAQKNPTAFYLCASSITADQPQHFGDGTRLSIL.

On this clone: Other nucleotide sequences in the sample specify the same CDR3. The CDR3 coding sequence is TGTGCCAGCAGCTTACCAAGGGGGAACACTGAAGCTTTCTTT. Encoded protein: CASSLPRGNTEAFF. The V gene is TRBV7-8, the J gene TRBJ1-1; D may be TRBD1 (5 bases). This CDR3 comprises 14 residues. V was pared by 2 bases and J by 1 base, with 8 bases between. Germline V gene sequence: CDR1 SGHVS, CDR2 FQNEAQ. Full variable domain (remainder filled in from reference TRBV7-8 and TRBJ1-1): GAGVSQSPRYKVAKRGQDVALRCDPISGHVSLFWYQQALGQGPEFLTYFQNEAQLDKSGLPSDRFFAERPEGSVSTLKIQRTQQEDSAVYLCASSLPRGNTEAFFGQGTRLTVV.

The chain recombines TRBV19 with TRBJ1-2; D might be TRBD1 (5 bases). CDR1 and CDR2 from the germline V gene are LNHDA and SQIVND (reference sequence). The CDR3 runs to 15 residues. V was trimmed by 4 bases and J by 0 bases, leaving 12 bases between them. The CDR3 DNA is TGTGCCAGTAGTACAGGGAATGGAGCTAACTATGGCTACACCTTC. Protein product: CASSTGNGANYGYTF.

The chain is built from TRBV9 and TRBJ1-2; 10 nucleotides align to TRBD1. The CDR3 loop spans 15 amino acids. Germline CDR1 and CDR2: SGDLS and YYNGEE. V dropped 3 bases and J dropped 2; count of bases not matched to a gene: 4. The CDR3 region has the DNA TGTGCCAGCAGCGGGGGGGGACAGGGGAACTATGGCTACACCTTC. This encodes CASSGGGQGNYGYTF.

The J gene is TRBJ1-2, the V gene TRBV6-6; D perhaps matches TRBD1 (5 bases). The CDR3 runs 12 residues. The germline gives CDR1 MNHNY, CDR2 SVGAGI (reference sequence). Trimming pared 6 bases from V and 4 bases from J, leaving 9 bases between. CDR3 in amino acids: CASRPDSYGYTF. In DNA form, the CDR3 reads TGTGCCAGCAGACCCGACAGCTATGGCTACACCTTC.

This chain uses TRBV27 with TRBJ1-2; 8 bases are shared with TRBD1. Per the germline V gene, CDR1 is MNHEY and CDR2 is SMNVEV (reference sequence). Trimming at V came to 6 bases and at J to 7 bases, leaving 4 bases not matched to a gene. This CDR3 contains 12 residues. The CDR3, as DNA: TGTGCCAGCAGCCCAGGGGGCTTTGGCTACACCTTC. Residues: CASSPGGFGYTF.

This chain connects TRBV11-2 to TRBJ1-6; tentatively, D is TRBD1 (6 bases). The CDR3 length is 15 residues. Germline V lookup: CDR1 SGHAT, CDR2 FQNNGV. V was cut by 1 base and J by 7 bases, with 11 bases left in between. CDR3 in amino acids: CASSLAGTLNSPLHF. The DNA of the CDR3 is TGTGCCAGCAGCTTAGCCGGGACACTGAATTCACCCCTCCACTTT.

CDR3 sequence reads: CSVGGHNYGYTF. Written as DNA, the CDR3 is TGCAGCGTTGGGGGACATAACTATGGCTACACCTTC. The V gene is TRBV29-1, the J gene TRBJ1-2; D possibly corresponds to TRBD1 (6 bases). V dropped 4 bases and J dropped 1 base, with 7 bases sitting between them. The length of the CDR3 is 12 residues. The germline CDR1 and CDR2 sequences are SQVTM and ANQGSEA. The full variable domain, its missing parts supplied by reference TRBV29-1 and TRBJ1-2, is SAVISQKPSRDICQRGTSLTIQCQVDSQVTMMFWYRQQPGQSLTLIATANQGSEATYESGFVIDKFPISRPNLTFSTLTVSNMSPEDSSIYLCSVGGHNYGYTFGSGTRLTVV.